The 11 T cell receptor beta chains given below trace back to one sample, sequenced in a study of cytomegalovirus exposure and HLA in healthy donors. Researchers ran the PCR with 60 Vbeta and 13 Jbeta primers. Assay used: immunoSEQ multiplex PCR; TCRdb lists only in-frame clones, some missing. Of roughly 100,000 clones in the sample, more than 70% are singletons; the top ten hold under 20%. Sequences were obtained from PBMCs. Source of these receptors: a woman aged 55-70 years in good health and CMV-seropositive.

J is TRBJ2-1 and V is TRBV10-3; 7 positions agree with TRBD2. This CDR3 comprises 12 residues. CDR1 and CDR2 (germline): ENHRY, SYGVKD. V lost 3 bases, J lost 9 bases, and 2 bases stayed unmatched. The CDR3 region is CAISDTSVEQFF. The CDR3 DNA is TGTGCCATCAGTGACACTAGCGTTGAGCAGTTCTTC.

Comment on this clone: Additional DNA sequences in this sample encode the identical CDR3. The gene calls are TRBV5-1 and TRBJ2-2, with 7 bases identical to TRBD1. V was clipped by 3 bases and J by 0 bases; unmatched bases: 2. Germline V gene lookup returns CDR1 SGHRS and CDR2 YFSETQ. This CDR3 is 15 amino acids long. This CDR3 reads CASSSGTANTGELFF. CDR3 nucleotide sequence: TGCGCCAGCAGCTCCGGGACAGCGAACACCGGGGAGCTGTTTTTT.

This clone was detected once. The rearrangement uses TRBV13 and TRBJ2-1; 8 bases are shared with TRBD2. The germline gives CDR1 PRHDT, CDR2 FYEKMQ (reference sequence). V shed 0 bases, J shed 6 bases, and the junction held 13 bases outside the gene matches. The CDR3 runs to 18 residues. CDR3 protein: CASSLGGLGGRPGNEQFF. CDR3 DNA sequence: TGTGCCAGCAGCTTAGGAGGTTTGGGCGGGAGGCCTGGCAATGAGCAGTTCTTC.

The sample holds one count of this clone. The chain combines TRBV5-1 with TRBJ2-5; a possible D gene is TRBD2 (6 bases). CDR1 is SGHRS, CDR2 YFSETQ, per germline. V lost 2 bases and J lost 4, with 9 bases in between. The CDR3 is 13 residues long. This CDR3 reads CASSFGGTETQYF. CDR3 DNA sequence: TGCGCCAGCAGCTTCGGGGGAACAGAGACCCAGTACTTC.

Here the CDR3 DNA reads TGCAGCGTCCCGAAGACTTTTTTGGGCACTGAAGCTTTCTTT. Translating it yields CSVPKTFLGTEAFF. The rearrangement links TRBV29-1 to TRBJ1-1; no clear D. Germline CDR1 and CDR2: SQVTM and ANQGSEA. The CDR3 is 14 residues long. The V gene lost 6 bases and the J gene lost 4 bases, with 18 bases spanning the gap. Based on the CDR3 plus reference TRBV29-1 and TRBJ1-1, the full variable domain is SAVISQKPSRDICQRGTSLTIQCQVDSQVTMMFWYRQQPGQSLTLIATANQGSEATYESGFVIDKFPISRPNLTFSTLTVSNMSPEDSSIYLCSVPKTFLGTEAFFGQGTRLTVV.

This clone was recorded once. The J gene is TRBJ2-7, the V gene TRBV13, with 8 positions matching TRBD1. V was clipped by 3 bases and J by 2 bases; unmatched bases: 6. Germline V gene data show CDR1 as PRHDT and CDR2 as FYEKMQ (reference sequence). The CDR3 has 15 residues. CDR3 in amino acids: CASSFGDRFTYEQYF. In DNA form, the CDR3 reads TGTGCCAGCAGCTTCGGGGACAGGTTCACCTACGAGCAGTACTTC.

The V and J genes are TRBV7-6 and TRBJ2-1, with TRBD2 as a possible D gene (6 bases). This CDR3 comprises 18 residues. CDR1 is SGHVS, CDR2 FNYEAQ, per germline. Trimming left V 2 bases short and J 6 bases short, with 23 bases between. CDR3 sequence: CASSLSPGGAPGSNEQFF. The CDR3 DNA sequence: TGTGCCAGCAGCTTAAGTCCGGGCGGGGCCCCTGGGTCCAATGAGCAGTTCTTC.

The chain has TRBV19 and TRBJ2-1; 13 bases agree with TRBD2. Germline trimming cut 6 bases from V and 10 bases from J; bases unmatched to any gene: 12. The CDR3 runs 16 residues. CDR1 and CDR2 from the germline V gene are LNHDA and SQIVND (reference sequence). CDR3 loop: CASSLLAGGPGGEQFF. CDR3 in DNA: TGTGCCAGTAGCCTACTAGCGGGAGGGCCAGGGGGAGAGCAGTTCTTC. Filled out from reference TRBV19 and TRBJ2-1, the complete variable domain reads DGGITQSPKYLFRKEGQNVTLSCEQNLNHDAMYWYRQDPGQGLRLIYYSQIVNDFQKGDIAEGYSVSREKKESFPLTVTSAQKNPTAFYLCASSLLAGGPGGEQFFGPGTRLTVL.

The chain links TRBV5-1 to TRBJ2-1; D is ambiguous. In germline, CDR1 is SGHRS, CDR2 YFSETQ. The CDR3 runs to 12 residues. V lost 4 bases and J 9 bases, leaving 11 bases between the germline ends. The CDR3 protein is CASSVEVGEQFF. The CDR3 nucleotides read TGCGCCAGCAGCGTAGAGGTAGGTGAGCAGTTCTTC.

The chain couples TRBV4-1 to TRBJ2-3; 8 bases map to TRBD1. The CDR3 is 15 amino acids. Looked up from germline, CDR1 is MGHRA and CDR2 is YSYEKL. J gave up 4 bases and V 4 bases, and 7 bases lay outside the gene matches. CDR3 nucleotides: TGCGCCAGCAGCCCATGGACAGGGAAATCAGATACGCAGTATTTT. The encoded protein is CASSPWTGKSDTQYF.

J is TRBJ1-5 and V is TRBV7-9, with 7 bases matching TRBD1. CDR1 and CDR2 from the germline V gene are SEHNR and FQNEAQ (reference sequence). The CDR3 loop spans 14 amino acids. V shed 4 bases, J shed 5 bases, and the junction held 5 bases outside the gene matches. CDR3 sequence: CASSSQGRDQPQHF. In nucleotides, the CDR3 is TGTGCCAGCAGCTCACAGGGGAGAGATCAGCCCCAGCATTTT.